This T cell receptor beta chain was retrieved from a study of cytomegalovirus exposure and HLA in healthy donors. Study results and caveats: The study designated 164 TCR beta chains cytomegalovirus-associated.

The donors (healthy individuals) were bone marrow donors. As concerns this clone: Its target is unknown.

This CDR3 region has 12 residues. In the PCR, 60 Vbeta and 13 Jbeta primers were used. Original handling: In a later analysis, 75 million to 85 million unique TCR beta chains included roughly 11 million shared by two or more donors. Data came from immunoSEQ multiplex PCR; TCRdb stores just in-frame clones and leaves some out. For V, J and clone size, that table is used; D and trimming come from the DNA. Here the sample spans about 130,000 clones, about 74% being singletons. V usage is TRBV21-1 and J usage is TRBJ2-4; the tabulated D call, TRBD2, remains unverified against the DNA. TRBV21-1 is a pseudogene segment. The specimen sequenced was PBMCs. This clonotype originated in a woman aged 50 to 65 in good health and CMV-seropositive. CDR3 in amino acids: CASTLPGNIQYF. Here the CDR3 DNA reads TGTGCCAGCACCCTTCCCGGAAACATTCAGTACTTC.